This T cell receptor (beta chain) was recovered during a study of cytomegalovirus exposure and HLA in healthy donors. Turning to the study itself: The Caucasian-associated ancestry cluster held under 90% of a few hundred genotyped donors. Study outcomes and limitations: Follow-up analysis later connected one missense variant in DCLRE1C with trimming of TCR beta V- and J-genes. The dataset shows that most TCR sequences were rare, while some public TCRs occurred in many donors.

PCR was performed using 60 Vbeta and 13 Jbeta primers. Original data processing: Per a later analysis, the number of unique TCR beta chains was approximately 73 million, of which around 9.9 million were shared. Produced via immunoSEQ multiplex PCR; TCRdb's table is partial and in-frame only. V, J and clone size were drawn from that table, and D and trimming were deduced from the DNA. The table lists roughly 220,000 clones, roughly 75% of them singletons. In regard to this clone: Its antigen is unknown.

V gave up 5 bases and J gave up 3 bases; unmatched junction bases: 9. Germline loops: CDR1 SGHAT, CDR2 FQNNGV. This CDR3 contains 16 residues. This receptor was identified in a woman in her twenties or thirties in good health and CMV-seronegative. The chain combines TRBV11-2 with TRBJ2-3; 9 bases are a match to TRBD2. The sequenced material came from PBMCs. The CDR3, as DNA: TGTGCCAGCAGCCCCCGAATAAGCGGGGGGACAGATACGCAGTATTTT. It is translated as CASSPRISGGTDTQYF.